These T cell receptor beta chains were read from a single sample in a study of cytomegalovirus exposure and HLA in healthy donors. TCRdb's copy holds only in-frame clones and misses some; the assay was immunoSEQ multiplex PCR. In the table there are some 180,000 clones, roughly 86% of which are singletons. Input material: PBMCs. Receptor source: a man aged 30 to 39 in good health and CMV-seropositive. The CDR3 runs from the conserved cysteine through the conserved F or W. Each record gives: D gene, J gene, clone size, V gene, CDR3 DNA, CDR3 protein. The D gene is left open where the match is weak. Not all rows give a size; the values are once, few, many and, for expanded clones, a class.

d_call: .
j_call: TRBJ1-1
clone_size: .
v_call: TRBV7-3
cdr3_nt: TGTGCCAGCAGCTTAGGTACGGACACTGAAGCTTTCTTT
cdr3_aa: CASSLGTDTEAFF

d_call: TRBD1
j_call: TRBJ2-4
clone_size: once
v_call: TRBV6-6
cdr3_nt: TGTGCCAGCAACTTGGGACAGGGAATTTGGAACATTCAGTACTTC
cdr3_aa: CASNLGQGIWNIQYF

d_call: .
j_call: TRBJ2-7
clone_size: .
v_call: TRBV28
cdr3_nt: TGTGCCAGCAGTATACAGGGTCGCGAGCAGTACTTC
cdr3_aa: CASSIQGREQYF

d_call: .
j_call: TRBJ2-1
clone_size: .
v_call: TRBV6-5
cdr3_nt: TGTGCCAGCTCAAATGGCAATGAGCAGTTCTTC
cdr3_aa: CASSNGNEQFF

d_call: TRBD1
j_call: TRBJ1-5
clone_size: .
v_call: TRBV7-9
cdr3_nt: TGTGCCAGCAGCTCCACAGGGGTGAACAATCAGCCCCAGCATTTT
cdr3_aa: CASSSTGVNNQPQHF

d_call: .
j_call: TRBJ1-2
clone_size: .
v_call: TRBV5-4
cdr3_nt: TGTGCCAGCAGCTCCCAGGGAGCTTCATATGGCTACACCTTC
cdr3_aa: CASSSQGASYGYTF

d_call: TRBD1
j_call: TRBJ2-7
clone_size: .
v_call: TRBV5-1
cdr3_nt: TGCGCCAGCAGCTCTGCCCCGGGACAGGGTGGGGAGCAGTACTTC
cdr3_aa: CASSSAPGQGGEQYF

d_call: .
j_call: TRBJ1-1
clone_size: few
v_call: TRBV28
cdr3_nt: TGTGCCAGCAGTTTGAGTGGAGTGAACACTGAAGCTTTCTTT
cdr3_aa: CASSLSGVNTEAFF

d_call: TRBD1
j_call: TRBJ2-6
clone_size: .
v_call: TRBV5-4
cdr3_nt: TGTGCCAGCAGCTCCCGGGACAGGGGATCTGGGGCCAACGTCCTGACTTTC
cdr3_aa: CASSSRDRGSGANVLTF

d_call: .
j_call: TRBJ2-1
clone_size: few
v_call: TRBV7-3
cdr3_nt: TGTGCCAGCAGCTTAACTGGGCAGGGAAAACCCTACAATGAGCAGTTCTTC
cdr3_aa: CASSLTGQGKPYNEQFF

d_call: .
j_call: TRBJ2-3
clone_size: .
v_call: TRBV5-1
cdr3_nt: TGCGCCAGCAGCTTGGTTTCGTGGACTAGCACAGATACGCAGTATTTT
cdr3_aa: CASSLVSWTSTDTQYF